A single sample gave rise to the 29 T cell receptor beta chains below, sequenced in a study of blood T cell repertoires in COVID-19. Generated by immunoSEQ multiplex PCR, the TCRdb table keeps only in-frame clones and is missing some. This table holds around 150,000 clones, 65% to 85% found once. Material for sequencing was peripheral blood. The receptors come from a woman older than 75 with acute or convalescent COVID-19.

The rearrangement links TRBV14 to TRBJ1-1, with D unresolved. The CDR3 is made up of 13 amino acids. CDR1 and CDR2 (germline): SGHDN, FVKESK. The V and J ends lost 0 bases and 5 bases respectively, with 7 bases between them. CDR3 sequence (DNA): TGTGCCAGCAGCCAAGATTTCGTGACTGAAGCTTTCTTT. Translated: CASSQDFVTEAFF.

V usage is TRBV14 and J usage is TRBJ1-1; weak D call: TRBD1 (6 bases). V was shortened by 7 bases and J by 4 bases, with 22 bases between the two germline ends. The V gene's germline CDR1 is SGHDN and CDR2 FVKESK. The CDR3 is 16 amino acids. In nucleotides, the CDR3 is TGTGCCAGCAAACGGGGCAACGGACAAGGGGGCACTGAAGCTTTCTTT. It encodes CASKRGNGQGGTEAFF.

The chain couples TRBV7-9 to TRBJ1-5; 11 bases are shared with TRBD1. This CDR3 comprises 19 residues. Trimming at V came to 1 base and at J to 2 bases, leaving 10 bases not matched to a gene. CDR1 is SEHNR and CDR2 is FQNEAQ in the germline V gene (reference sequence). CDR3 DNA: TGTGCCAGCAGCTTAGGTGTTGGACAGGGGGCAAGGGGCAATCAGCCCCAGCATTTT. Translation: CASSLGVGQGARGNQPQHF.

This chain uses TRBV6-5 with TRBJ2-7; weak D call: TRBD1 (6 bases). V gave up 0 bases and J gave up 2 bases, with 11 bases separating them. Germline lookup yields CDR1 MNHEY and CDR2 SVGAGI. The CDR3 sequence is 15 residues long. CDR3 region: CASSYSYDRTYEQYF. The CDR3 nucleotides are TGTGCCAGCAGTTACTCGTACGACAGGACCTACGAGCAGTACTTC.

This chain joins TRBV5-1 and TRBJ2-5; 14 nucleotides match TRBD2. V lost 0 bases to trimming and J lost 4 bases; unmatched junction nucleotides: 5. Looked up from germline, CDR1 is SGHRS and CDR2 is YFSETQ. The CDR3 totals 17 residues. CDR3 loop: CASSLGLAGGSGETQYF. The CDR3, as DNA: TGCGCCAGCAGCTTGGGACTAGCGGGAGGGTCGGGAGAGACCCAGTACTTC.

This chain joins TRBV5-5 and TRBJ1-1; no clear D. V gave up 4 bases and J gave up 1 base, with 20 bases separating them. This CDR3 contains 17 residues. CDR1 SGHKS and CDR2 YYEKEE come from the germline V gene (reference sequence). The chain's CDR3 is CASSRMDTVPTNTEAFF. CDR3 nucleotide sequence: TGTGCCAGCAGCCGCATGGATACAGTCCCAACGAACACTGAAGCTTTCTTT.

V gene TRBV6-6 combines with J gene TRBJ1-1; 11 bases map to TRBD1. The CDR3 totals 14 residues. The germline gives CDR1 MNHNY, CDR2 SVGAGI (reference sequence). The junction had 6 bases not matched to a gene; V was cut back by 7 bases and J by 5 bases. CDR3 nucleotide sequence: TGTGCCAGCACCCTGGGACAGGGGGTGACTGAAGCTTTCTTT. Translated: CASTLGQGVTEAFF.

The chain couples TRBV6-1 to TRBJ2-2; 9 bases match TRBD2. Germline V gene lookup returns CDR1 MNHNS and CDR2 SASEGT. Trimming took 2 bases from V and 5 from J; bases not matched to a gene: 3. This CDR3 is built from 15 residues. CDR3 protein: CASSEIGLATGELFF. The CDR3 DNA reads TGTGCCAGCAGTGAAATAGGACTAGCGACCGGGGAGCTGTTTTTT.

The sample holds a few counts of this clone. The chain employs TRBV6-5 and TRBJ2-5; 11 bases match TRBD1. The CDR3 spans 14 residues. Germline V CDR1 and CDR2: MNHEY, SVGAGI. V gave up 7 bases and J gave up 5 bases; unmatched junction bases: 6. The CDR3 bases are TGTGCCAGCACCGGGACAGGGGGTCGGGAGACCCAGTACTTC. Encoded protein: CASTGTGGRETQYF.

The rearrangement joins TRBV3-1 (or the pseudogene TRBV3-2) to TRBJ1-2, with unresolved D. Germline V CDR1 and CDR2: LGHDT, YNNKEL (reference sequence). The V gene lost 1 base and the J gene lost 2 bases, with 5 bases spanning the gap. The CDR3 totals 13 residues. In DNA, the CDR3 is TGTGCCAGCAGCCAAGTTTCGAACTATGGCTACACCTTC. Translation: CASSQVSNYGYTF.

V usage is TRBV3-1 (or the pseudogene TRBV3-2) and J usage is TRBJ2-7, with 9 nucleotides matching TRBD1. With 1 base clipped from V and 6 bases from J, the junction kept 7 bases outside the gene matches. The CDR3 is made up of 15 amino acids. Germline-derived CDR1 and CDR2 are LGHDT and YNNKEL (reference sequence). CDR3 in DNA: TGTGCCAGCAGCCAAGGTCGAGGACAGGGGCGCGAGCAGTACTTC. This codes for CASSQGRGQGREQYF.

The V gene is TRBV7-8, the J gene TRBJ1-2, with a tentative D call TRBD1 (5 bases). CDR1 is SGHVS and CDR2 is FQNEAQ in the germline V gene. CDR3 length: 16 residues. V was shortened by 3 bases and J by 6 bases, with 20 bases between the two germline ends. CDR3: CASSFLWGRAKDGYTF. The CDR3 nucleotides read TGTGCCAGCAGCTTTTTATGGGGCAGGGCTAAGGATGGCTACACCTTC. The whole variable domain, filled in from reference TRBV7-8 and TRBJ1-2, reads GAGVSQSPRYKVAKRGQDVALRCDPISGHVSLFWYQQALGQGPEFLTYFQNEAQLDKSGLPSDRFFAERPEGSVSTLKIQRTQQEDSAVYLCASSFLWGRAKDGYTFGSGTRLTVV.

The chain has TRBV6-2 or TRBV6-3 and TRBJ1-5; a possible D gene is TRBD1 (6 bases). CDR3 length: 14 amino acids. The ends were cut back, 2 bases at V and 3 bases at J, with 8 bases in the middle. CDR1 is MNHEY and CDR2 is SVGEGT in the germline V gene. CDR3 in amino acids: CASSYRTVNQPQHF. CDR3 bases: TGTGCCAGCAGTTACAGGACAGTCAATCAGCCCCAGCATTTT.

Concerning this clone itself: Because the CDR3's place on the DNA is in doubt, the DNA is left out and the CDR3 is given as listed by TCRdb. The V call is TRBV6-2 or TRBV6-3, the J call TRBJ2-2; the table assigns TRBD2, which was not confirmed against the DNA. Looked up from germline, CDR1 is MNHEY and CDR2 is SVGEGT. The CDR3 spans 14 amino acids, including both terminal residues. CDR3: CASSSSSQLGELFF.

The gene calls are TRBV14 and TRBJ2-3, with D tentatively TRBD1 (6 bases). Germline V gene data show CDR1 as SGHDN and CDR2 as FVKESK. V lost 4 bases to trimming and J lost 2 bases, with 13 bases between them. This CDR3 is built from 15 residues. CDR3 DNA: TGTGCCAGCAGCCTCCGGGACATTATCACAGATACGCAGTATTTT. Its translation is CASSLRDIITDTQYF.

The CDR3 DNA reads as TGTGCCAGCAGCCAAGCCGAAGCTCGGGGACAGCCCCAGCATTTT. It codes for CASSQAEARGQPQHF. V is TRBV3-1 (or the pseudogene TRBV3-2) and J is TRBJ1-5; the D is unclear. The CDR3 is 15 amino acids. Germline lookup yields CDR1 LGHDT and CDR2 YNNKEL (reference sequence). Trimming took 1 base from V and 7 from J, leaving 14 bases between them.

The chain's CDR3 is CASSYDRVNEKLFF. CDR3 sequence (DNA): TGTGCCAGCAGTTACGACAGAGTTAATGAAAAACTGTTTTTT. The chain is built from TRBV6-5 and TRBJ1-4; a weak D match, TRBD1 (5 bases). The germline V gene has CDR1 MNHEY and CDR2 SVGAGI. V lost 2 bases and J 4 bases, leaving 8 bases between the germline ends. The CDR3 is made up of 14 amino acids.

The chain has TRBV11-1 and TRBJ2-3, with TRBD2 as a possible D gene (6 bases). This CDR3 comprises 15 residues. CDR1 is SGHAT and CDR2 is FQDESV in the germline V gene (reference sequence). V gave up 0 bases and J gave up 2 bases, with 9 bases separating them. CDR3 loop: CASSLARGITDTQYF. The CDR3 DNA sequence: TGTGCCAGCAGCTTAGCGCGGGGAATCACAGATACGCAGTATTTT.

The chain couples TRBV9 to TRBJ1-6, with unresolved D. The V and J ends lost 1 base and 6 bases respectively, with 11 bases between them. CDR1 SGDLS and CDR2 YYNGEE come from the germline V gene. The CDR3 contains 15 residues. The DNA of the CDR3 is TGTGCCAGCAGCGTATCCTTCACTACTAATTCACCCCTCCACTTT. Translating it yields CASSVSFTTNSPLHF.

The chain links TRBV7-2 to TRBJ1-1; D perhaps matches TRBD1 (6 bases). Trimming took off 5 bases at V and 1 base at J, with 14 bases between the two ends. CDR3 length: 15 amino acids. Per germline, CDR1 SGHTA and CDR2 FQGNSA. CDR3 protein: CASSITTGWNTEAFF. CDR3 DNA: TGTGCCAGCAGCATCACGACAGGCTGGAACACTGAAGCTTTCTTT.

As regards this clone: In the same sample, other DNA sequences code for this CDR3. The V call is TRBV19, the J call TRBJ1-5; 12 bases are shared with TRBD1. From germline, CDR1 is LNHDA and CDR2 SQIVND (reference sequence). This CDR3 contains 15 residues. J gave up 5 bases and V 3 bases, and 2 bases lay outside the gene matches. CDR3 protein: CASSIGTGGYQPQHF. The CDR3 region has the DNA TGTGCCAGTAGTATTGGGACAGGGGGCTATCAGCCCCAGCATTTT.

The chain carries TRBV4-3 and TRBJ2-1, with 9 nucleotides matching TRBD2. The CDR3 consists of 15 residues. Germline CDR1 and CDR2: LGHNA and YSLEER. Trimming took 0 bases from V and 7 from J; bases not matched to a gene: 4. The CDR3 DNA reads as TGCGCCAGCAGCCAAGATATGCTAGCGGGAAATGAGCAGTTCTTC. It codes for CASSQDMLAGNEQFF.

Only one count was recorded for this clone. The V gene is TRBV6-1, the J gene TRBJ1-3; D unresolved. Germline V lookup: CDR1 MNHNS, CDR2 SASEGT. The V and J ends lost 2 bases and 6 bases respectively, with 14 bases between them. This CDR3 contains 15 residues. CDR3 nucleotides: TGTGCCAGCAGTGAAACCCCCGAGGGTACAAACACCATATATTTT. Its protein is CASSETPEGTNTIYF.

This clone is a singleton in its sample. The gene calls are TRBV12-5 and TRBJ1-3; the match to TRBD1 covers 7 bases. Germline CDR1 reads LGHNT; CDR2 reads FRNRAP. Losses at the gene ends were 1 base for V and 2 bases for J; bases not matched to a gene: 5. The CDR3 has 16 residues. CDR3 in amino acids: CASGLATTGAGNTIYF. Here the CDR3 DNA reads TGTGCTAGTGGTTTGGCTACCACAGGGGCTGGAAACACCATATATTTT.

The gene calls are TRBV19 and TRBJ2-2, with D perhaps matching TRBD1 (5 bases). Deletions cut 2 bases from V and 6 bases from J, with 7 bases between. Germline V lookup: CDR1 LNHDA, CDR2 SQIVND (reference sequence). The CDR3 contains 13 residues. CDR3 in amino acids: CASSIQGPGELFF. The CDR3 DNA reads TGTGCCAGTAGTATACAGGGTCCCGGGGAGCTGTTTTTT.

The chain combines TRBV5-1 with TRBJ2-7; D is possibly TRBD2 (6 bases). The CDR3 loop spans 14 amino acids. Per germline, CDR1 SGHRS and CDR2 YFSETQ. Trimming cost V 0 bases and J 5 bases, with 12 bases left between them. This CDR3 is CASSLVGGTDEQYF. CDR3 coding DNA: TGCGCCAGCAGCTTGGTCGGGGGAACCGACGAGCAGTACTTC.

This rearrangement joins TRBV11-2 to TRBJ2-3; 9 bases are a match to TRBD1. V shed 4 bases, J shed 3 bases, and the junction held 2 bases outside the gene matches. Germline values: CDR1 SGHAT, CDR2 FQNNGV. The CDR3 runs 14 residues. CDR3 nucleotide sequence: TGTGCCAGCAGCTCGGGACAGGGTACAGATACGCAGTATTTT. The encoded protein is CASSSGQGTDTQYF.

The genes are TRBV5-6 and TRBJ2-5; 7 bases are a match to TRBD2. Trimming cost V 4 bases and J 5 bases; bases outside gene matches: 8. Germline lookup yields CDR1 SGHDT and CDR2 YYEEEE. The CDR3 spans 14 residues. CDR3 nucleotides: TGTGCCAGCAGCGCCGCGGGAGTCGGGGAGACCCAGTACTTC. As protein: CASSAAGVGETQYF.

As for this clone: The junction and the germline gene differ at one end; a read error may be behind it. This chain connects TRBV7-7 to TRBJ2-5; D might be TRBD1 (5 bases). The CDR3 runs to 16 residues. Germline V gene lookup returns CDR1 SSHAT and CDR2 FNYEAQ (reference sequence). In nucleotides, the CDR3 is TGTGCTAGCAGCTTACTGCAGGGCGCGGTCCAAGAGACCCAGTACTTC. Translated, it gives CASSLLQGAVQETQYF. Looking up the rest from reference TRBV7-7 and TRBJ2-5 gives the full variable domain: GAGVSQSPRYKVTKRGQDVTLRCDPISSHATLYWYQQALGQGPEFLTYFNYEAQPDKSGLPSDRFSAERPEGSISTLTIQRTEQRDSAMYRCASSLLQGAVQETQYFGPGTRLLVL.